The clone carrying this TCR beta chain came up a few times. Antigen specificity is unknown. Deletions cut 5 bases from V and 7 bases from J, with 11 bases between. From germline, CDR1 is ENHRY and CDR2 SYGVKD. The CDR3 consists of 12 residues. This entry belongs to a study of shared clonotypes between healthy human individuals. General study points: Non-shared clonotypes displayed generation probabilities falling below those of clonotypes present in all four donors.

A deep-level run was used for the assay. On sorted subsets, replicate PCRs used about 200 ng DNA, or 27,000 or so T cell genomes. Produced via immunoSEQ multiplex PCR; TCRdb's table is partial and in-frame only. This sample has roughly 2,300,000 clones, with just under 95% found just once. The sample taken for sequencing was naive CD4+ T cells from PBMCs. Subset meaning: CD45RA+ positively selected. J is TRBJ1-1 and V is TRBV10-3; D unresolved. The sequence was collected from a man aged 18 to 30 in good health. Some clones in this sample may be carry-over from other donors' samples. Here the CDR3 DNA reads TGTGCCATCAGTCGTGACCGATTTGAAGCTTTCTTT. Translating it yields CAISRDRFEAFF.